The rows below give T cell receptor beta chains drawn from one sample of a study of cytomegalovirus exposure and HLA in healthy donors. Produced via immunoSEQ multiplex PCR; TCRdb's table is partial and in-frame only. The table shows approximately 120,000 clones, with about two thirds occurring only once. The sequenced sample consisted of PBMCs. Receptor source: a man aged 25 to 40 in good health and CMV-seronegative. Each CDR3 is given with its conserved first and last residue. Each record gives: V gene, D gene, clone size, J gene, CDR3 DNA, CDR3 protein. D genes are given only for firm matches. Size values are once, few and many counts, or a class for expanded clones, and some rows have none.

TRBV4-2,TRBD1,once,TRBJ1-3,TGTGCCAGCAGCCAGGCGACAGGGCACTCTGGAAACACCATATATTTT,CASSQATGHSGNTIYF
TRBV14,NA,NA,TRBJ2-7,TGTGCCAGCAGCCAAGGGCCCTCCTACGAGCAGTACTTC,CASSQGPSYEQYF
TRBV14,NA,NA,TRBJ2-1,TGTGCCAGCAGCCCCTACGTGGCGGGGATCTATGAGCAGTTCTTC,CASSPYVAGIYEQFF
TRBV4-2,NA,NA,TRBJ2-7,TGTGCCAGCAGCCAACCTAAGCAGGGTTTCTCCTACGAGCAGTACTTC,CASSQPKQGFSYEQYF
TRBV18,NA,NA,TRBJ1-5,TGTGCCAGCTCACCAATGGCAGGGGAACAGCCCCAGCATTTT,CASSPMAGEQPQHF
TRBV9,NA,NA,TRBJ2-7,TGTGCCAGCAGCGTAGAGGGACTGCCCTTGGGGGAGCAGTACTTC,CASSVEGLPLGEQYF
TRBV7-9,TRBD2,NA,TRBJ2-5,TGTGCCAGCAGCCCCGGGGGGGGGAAGACCCAGTACTTC,CASSPGGGKTQYF
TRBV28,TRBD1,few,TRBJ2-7,TGTGCCAGCAGTGCCAATGACAGGGACTCCTACGAGCAGTACTTC,CASSANDRDSYEQYF
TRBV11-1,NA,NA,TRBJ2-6,TGTGCCAGCAGCCCCGGGACTGGACGCGCTGGGGCCAACGTCCTGACTTTC,CASSPGTGRAGANVLTF
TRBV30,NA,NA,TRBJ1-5,TGTGCCTGGAGTTTGAGACGGGATCAGCCCCAGCATTTT,CAWSLRRDQPQHF
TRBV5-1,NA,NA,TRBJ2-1,TGCGCCAGCAGCTCACAGGGCCTTGGATACAATGAGCAGTTCTTC,CASSSQGLGYNEQFF
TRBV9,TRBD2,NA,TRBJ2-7,TGTGCCAGCAGCGTAGGGGGCGGGGGGGCCTACGAGCAGTACTTC,CASSVGGGGAYEQYF
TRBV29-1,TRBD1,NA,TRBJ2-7,TGCAGCGTTGAACTGTTGGGACAGGAGCCCTACGAGCAGTACTTC,CSVELLGQEPYEQYF
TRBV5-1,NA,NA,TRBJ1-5,TGCGCCAGCAGCCTAGACAGAAATCAGCCCCAGCATTTT,CASSLDRNQPQHF
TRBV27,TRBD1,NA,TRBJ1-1,TGTGCCAGCAGTCCGCGGGACAGGGGGCTGCCTGAAGCTTTCTTT,CASSPRDRGLPEAFF
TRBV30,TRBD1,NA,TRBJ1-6,TGTGCCTGGAGACGGGATGACAGGGTTTCACCCCTCCACTTT,CAWRRDDRVSPLHF
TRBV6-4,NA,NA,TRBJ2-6,TGTGCCAGCAGTGACTCGGACAGCTCTGGGGCCAACGTCCTGACTTTC,CASSDSDSSGANVLTF
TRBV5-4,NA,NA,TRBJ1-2,TGTGCCAGCAGCTTGTTGGTCAGTTCTAACTATGGCTACACCTTC,CASSLLVSSNYGYTF
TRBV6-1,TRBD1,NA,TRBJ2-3,TGTGCCAGGGGGGACAGGGGTATCACAGATACGCAGTATTTT,CARGDRGITDTQYF
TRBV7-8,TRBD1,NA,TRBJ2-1,TGTGCCAGCAGCCTAGACCGGGACAGGGGATGGGAGCAGTTCTTC,CASSLDRDRGWEQFF
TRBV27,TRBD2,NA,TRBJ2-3,TGTGCCAGCAGTCTAATTGGGTTAGGACTAGCGGATACGCAGTATTTT,CASSLIGLGLADTQYF
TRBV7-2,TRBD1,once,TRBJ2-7,TGTGCCAGCAGCTCAAGACAGGGGAGTTCCTACGAGCAGTACTTC,CASSSRQGSSYEQYF
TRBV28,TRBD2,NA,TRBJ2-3,TGTGCCAGCCTTAGCGGGGGGGCACCAGATACGCAGTATTTT,CASLSGGAPDTQYF
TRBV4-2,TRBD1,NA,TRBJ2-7,TGTGCCAGCAGCCAAGATCTAATGGCCGGGACAGGGTTCTACGAGCAGTACTTC,CASSQDLMAGTGFYEQYF
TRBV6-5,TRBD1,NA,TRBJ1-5,TGTGCCAGCAGCCGGGACAGGGGGAATGAACAGCCCCAGCATTTT,CASSRDRGNEQPQHF
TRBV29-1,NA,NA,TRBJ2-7,TGCAGCGTTGTGGGGGGAGGATCAGGGATAGGCGAGCAGTACTTC,CSVVGGGSGIGEQYF
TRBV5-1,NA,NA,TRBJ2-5,TGCGCCAGCAGCCCCGTTAGGGGGAAGACCCAGTACTTC,CASSPVRGKTQYF
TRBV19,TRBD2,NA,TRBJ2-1,TGTGCCAGTACCCTAGCGGGGGCCTCCTTCAATGAGCAGTTCTTC,CASTLAGASFNEQFF
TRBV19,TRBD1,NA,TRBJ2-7,TGTGCCAGTAGTCGCCGGGACAGCCACTCCTACGAGCAGTACTTC,CASSRRDSHSYEQYF
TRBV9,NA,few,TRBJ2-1,TGTGCCAGCAGCGTAGGGTCAAGGAGGTCGGGTGAGCAGTTCTTC,CASSVGSRRSGEQFF
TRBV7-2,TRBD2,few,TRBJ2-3,TGTGCCAGCAGCTTTCTGTTTCAGCGGGGGGGAGATACGCAGTATTTT,CASSFLFQRGGDTQYF
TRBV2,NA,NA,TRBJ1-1,TGTGCCAGCAGTGAGGGGGGACTGAACACTGAAGCTTTCTTT,CASSEGGLNTEAFF
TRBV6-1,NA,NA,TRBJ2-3,TGTGCCAGCAGTACGCGGCTCTGGAGCACAGATACGCAGTATTTT,CASSTRLWSTDTQYF
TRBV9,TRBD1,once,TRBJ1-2,TGTGCCAGCAGCCCCCGGGACAGGGATCACTATGGCTACACCTTC,CASSPRDRDHYGYTF
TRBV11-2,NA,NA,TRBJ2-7,TGTGCCAGCAGCTTCAGGACCTACGAGCAGTACTTC,CASSFRTYEQYF
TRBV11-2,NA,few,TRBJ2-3,TGTGCCAGCAGCTTAATAACAGATACGCAGTATTTT,CASSLITDTQYF
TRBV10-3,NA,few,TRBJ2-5,TGTGCCATCAGTGCCGGGGAAGAGACCCAGTACTTC,CAISAGEETQYF
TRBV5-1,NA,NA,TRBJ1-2,TGCGCCAGCAGCTTGGCGTCGAGGGCTGATGGCTACACCTTC,CASSLASRADGYTF
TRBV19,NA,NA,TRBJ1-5,TGTGCCCCGGTGACGCTAGGCAATCAGCCCCAGCATTTT,CAPVTLGNQPQHF
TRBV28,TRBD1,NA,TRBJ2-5,TGTGCCAGCAGTTTATGGACGGGACAGGAAGAGGAGACCCAGTACTTC,CASSLWTGQEEETQYF